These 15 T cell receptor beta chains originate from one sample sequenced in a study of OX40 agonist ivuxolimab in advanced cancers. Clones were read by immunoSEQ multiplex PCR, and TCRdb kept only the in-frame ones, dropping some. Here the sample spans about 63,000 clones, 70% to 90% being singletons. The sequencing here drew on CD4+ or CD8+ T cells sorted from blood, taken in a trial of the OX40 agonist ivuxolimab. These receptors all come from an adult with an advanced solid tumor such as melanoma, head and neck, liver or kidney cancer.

The CDR3 reads CASSVEGRTEAFF. CDR3 bases: TGTGCCAGCAGCGTAGAAGGGAGGACTGAAGCTTTCTTT. The V and J genes are TRBV9 and TRBJ1-1; D ambiguous. The CDR3 runs to 13 residues. CDR1 and CDR2 (germline): SGDLS, YYNGEE. Trimming removed 0 bases from V and 5 bases from J, with 8 bases in between.

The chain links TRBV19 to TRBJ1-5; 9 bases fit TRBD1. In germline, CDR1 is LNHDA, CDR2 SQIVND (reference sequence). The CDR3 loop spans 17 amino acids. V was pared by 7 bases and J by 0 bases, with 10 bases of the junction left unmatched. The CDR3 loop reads CASNHPGTGYSNQPQHF. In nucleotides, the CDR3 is TGTGCCAGTAATCATCCCGGGACAGGGTATAGCAATCAGCCCCAGCATTTT. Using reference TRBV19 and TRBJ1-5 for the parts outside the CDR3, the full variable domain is DGGITQSPKYLFRKEGQNVTLSCEQNLNHDAMYWYRQDPGQGLRLIYYSQIVNDFQKGDIAEGYSVSREKKESFPLTVTSAQKNPTAFYLCASNHPGTGYSNQPQHFGDGTRLSIL.

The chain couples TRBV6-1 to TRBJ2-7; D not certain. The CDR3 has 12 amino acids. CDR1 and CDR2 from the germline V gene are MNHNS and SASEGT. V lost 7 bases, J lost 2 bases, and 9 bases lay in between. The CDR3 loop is CASTKGPYEQYF. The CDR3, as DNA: TGTGCCAGCACAAAAGGGCCCTACGAGCAGTACTTC.

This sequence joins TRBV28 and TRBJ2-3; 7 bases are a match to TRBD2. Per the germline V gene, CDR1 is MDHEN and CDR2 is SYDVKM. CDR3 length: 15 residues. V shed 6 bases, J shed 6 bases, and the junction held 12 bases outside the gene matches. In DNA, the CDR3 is TGTGCCAGCAGCTTGGCTTGGGGGAGGGTTGATACGCAGTATTTT. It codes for CASSLAWGRVDTQYF.

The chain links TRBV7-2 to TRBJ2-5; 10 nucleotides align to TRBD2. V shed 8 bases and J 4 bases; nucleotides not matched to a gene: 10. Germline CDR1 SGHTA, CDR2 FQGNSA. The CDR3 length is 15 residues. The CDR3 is CASGASGSIVETQYF. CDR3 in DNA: TGTGCCAGCGGAGCTAGCGGGAGTATTGTAGAGACCCAGTACTTC.

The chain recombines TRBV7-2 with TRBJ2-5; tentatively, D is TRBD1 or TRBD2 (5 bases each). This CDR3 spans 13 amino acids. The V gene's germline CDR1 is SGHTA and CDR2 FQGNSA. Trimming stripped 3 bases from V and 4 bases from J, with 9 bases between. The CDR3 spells CASSLGPSETQYF. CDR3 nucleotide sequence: TGTGCCAGCAGCTTGGGACCTTCAGAGACCCAGTACTTC.

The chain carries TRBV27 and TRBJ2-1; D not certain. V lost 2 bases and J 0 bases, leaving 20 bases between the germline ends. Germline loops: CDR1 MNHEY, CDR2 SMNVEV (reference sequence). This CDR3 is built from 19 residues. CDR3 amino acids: CASSLRRALIASSYNEQFF. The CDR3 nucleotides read TGTGCCAGCAGTTTAAGAAGGGCCCTTATAGCCTCCTCCTACAATGAGCAGTTCTTC.

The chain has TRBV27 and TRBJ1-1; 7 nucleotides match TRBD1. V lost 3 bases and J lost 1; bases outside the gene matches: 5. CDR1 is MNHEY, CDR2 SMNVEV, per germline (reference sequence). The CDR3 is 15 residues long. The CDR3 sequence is CASSLGGQRNTEAFF. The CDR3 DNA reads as TGTGCCAGCAGTTTGGGGGGACAGAGGAACACTGAAGCTTTCTTT.

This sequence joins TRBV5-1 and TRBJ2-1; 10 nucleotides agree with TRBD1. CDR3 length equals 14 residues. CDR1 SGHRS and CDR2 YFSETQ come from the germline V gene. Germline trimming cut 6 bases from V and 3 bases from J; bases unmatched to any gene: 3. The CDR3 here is CASKGQGYYNEQFF. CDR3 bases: TGCGCCAGCAAGGGACAGGGGTACTACAATGAGCAGTTCTTC.

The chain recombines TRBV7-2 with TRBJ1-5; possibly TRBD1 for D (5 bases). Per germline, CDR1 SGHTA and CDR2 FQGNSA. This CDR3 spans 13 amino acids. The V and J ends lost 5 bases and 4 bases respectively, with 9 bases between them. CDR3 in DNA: TGTGCCAGCAGCCTACAGGATAATCAGCCCCAGCATTTT. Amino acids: CASSLQDNQPQHF.

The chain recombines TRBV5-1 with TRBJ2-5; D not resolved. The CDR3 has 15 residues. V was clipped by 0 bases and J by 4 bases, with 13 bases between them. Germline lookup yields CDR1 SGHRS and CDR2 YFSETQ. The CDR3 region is CASSLADQAGETQYF. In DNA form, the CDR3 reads TGCGCCAGCAGCTTGGCCGACCAGGCCGGAGAGACCCAGTACTTC.

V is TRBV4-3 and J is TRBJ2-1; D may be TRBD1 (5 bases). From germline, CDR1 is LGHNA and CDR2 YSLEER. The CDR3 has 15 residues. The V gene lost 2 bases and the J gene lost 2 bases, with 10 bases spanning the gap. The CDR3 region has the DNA TGCGCCAGCAGCCAACTTAGGGGAACCTACAATGAGCAGTTCTTC. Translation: CASSQLRGTYNEQFF.

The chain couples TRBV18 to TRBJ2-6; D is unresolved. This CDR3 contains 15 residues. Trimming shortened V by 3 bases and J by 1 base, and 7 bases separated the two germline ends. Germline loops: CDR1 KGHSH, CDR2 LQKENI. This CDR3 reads CASSPALSGANVLTF. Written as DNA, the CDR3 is TGTGCCAGCTCACCTGCTTTATCTGGGGCCAACGTCCTGACTTTC.

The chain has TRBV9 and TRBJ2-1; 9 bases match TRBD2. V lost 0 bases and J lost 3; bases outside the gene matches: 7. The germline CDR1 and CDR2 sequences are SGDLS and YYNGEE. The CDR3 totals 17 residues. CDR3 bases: TGTGCCAGCAGCGTAGTAGGGAGTAGCGGGAGCTACAATGAGCAGTTCTTC. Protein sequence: CASSVVGSSGSYNEQFF.

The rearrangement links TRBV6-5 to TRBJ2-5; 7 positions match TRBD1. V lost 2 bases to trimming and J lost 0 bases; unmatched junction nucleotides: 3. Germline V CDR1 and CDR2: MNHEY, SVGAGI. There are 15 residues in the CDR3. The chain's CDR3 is CASSYRDRYQETQYF. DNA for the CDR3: TGTGCCAGCAGTTACCGGGACAGATACCAAGAGACCCAGTACTTC.